The next 3 T cell receptor beta chains were all read from a single sample in a study of beta chain features in type 1 diabetes. TCRB transcripts that were expressed got sequenced, as all of the isolated RNA had been reverse transcribed. TCRdb's copy holds only in-frame clones and misses some; the assay was immunoSEQ multiplex PCR. Altogether about 320,000 clones are present, 14% being singletons, with the ten largest covering about 6.7%. Sequenced: central memory CD4+ T cells from blood. All receptors come from a man aged 25 to 40 in good health.

Here the CDR3 reads CASSPASGGLYEQYF. CDR3 coding DNA: TGCGCCAGCAGCCCCGCTAGCGGGGGTCTCTACGAGCAGTACTTC. J is TRBJ2-7 and V is TRBV5-1, with 10 bases that match TRBD2. This CDR3 is 15 amino acids long. The trim removed 4 bases at V and 3 bases at J, leaving 7 bases unmatched. In germline, CDR1 is SGHRS, CDR2 YFSETQ.

This chain uses TRBV7-2 with TRBJ1-2, with 10 bases that match TRBD1. J lost 6 bases, V lost 3 bases, and 13 bases had no gene match. Germline V lookup: CDR1 SGHTA, CDR2 FQGNSA. The CDR3 has 17 amino acids. The CDR3 spells CASSFPTLSGTGDGYTF. The CDR3 region has the DNA TGTGCCAGCAGCTTCCCCACACTCTCCGGGACAGGGGATGGCTACACCTTC.

There are a few counts of this clone. The chain is built from TRBV4-1 and TRBJ2-4, with D possibly being TRBD1 (6 bases). The CDR3 covers 14 residues. Germline-derived CDR1 and CDR2 are MGHRA and YSYEKL. With 3 bases removed from V and 12 bases from J, the gap between germline ends came to 18 bases. The CDR3 here is CASSQSRDISAQYF. CDR3 DNA sequence: TGCGCCAGCAGCCAGAGCCGGGACATTTCGGCTCAGTACTTC.